This T cell receptor beta chain was retrieved from a study of blood T cell repertoires in COVID-19. Across the whole study: Acute-phase and convalescent COVID-19 samples originated in the United States, Italy and Spain. T cells, B-cell-depleted T cells, or PBMCs supplied cDNA or gDNA.

Authors' analysis steps: Amplification with reference gene primers provided the estimates of nucleated cell counts. Repertoires were generated with immunoSEQ multiplex PCR, while TCRdb's copy carries only in-frame clones and drops some. V and J calls plus clone size are reproduced from that table; the DNA served to infer D and trimming. This sample yields some 120,000 clones, of which approximately 83% are seen a single time; about 16% belongs to the top ten. The CDR3 runs to 15 residues. Trimming pared 5 bases from V and 1 base from J, leaving 12 bases between. Germline V gene lookup returns CDR1 SGHVS and CDR2 FQNEAQ.

Sequenced sample: peripheral blood. The source is a woman aged 50 to 65 who had recovered from COVID-19. The chain employs TRBV7-8 and TRBJ2-1; a possible D gene is TRBD2 (5 bases). Here the CDR3 DNA reads TGTGCCAGCAGCCCTACTAGGGATTCCTACAATGAGCAGTTCTTC. As protein: CASSPTRDSYNEQFF.